This is a list of T cell receptor beta chains from one sample in a study of cytomegalovirus exposure and HLA in healthy donors. Only in-frame clones appear in the TCRdb table, and some are missing; sequencing was by immunoSEQ multiplex PCR. The data contain about 65,000 clones, around 90% of them singletons. Source material: PBMCs. Receptors originate from a woman younger than 30 in good health and CMV-seronegative. Each CDR3 is given with its conserved first and last residue. A D gene is named only where the DNA matches it firmly.

D	V	CDR3
NA	TRBV2	CASSDRGYGYTF
TRBD2	TRBV7-2	CASSLAVAGGTKETQYF
NA	TRBV29-1	CSAMTERNTEAFF
NA	TRBV29-1	CSAPRGRGGSSYNEQFF
NA	TRBV7-3	CASSLGTGEPYQKAFF
TRBD2	TRBV28	CASSLGTSGRVEQYF
TRBD1	TRBV7-2	CASSSNRGRWETQYF
NA	TRBV4-1	CASSPSDFRGKYNEQFF
NA	TRBV28	CASASGRREKLFF
NA	TRBV6-1	CASTNGRDEQFF
NA	TRBV25-1	CASSTTGYHKNIQYF
NA	TRBV9	CASSVGGGDNYGYTF
NA	TRBV7-3	CASRTDRNTEAFF
TRBD1	TRBV6-5	CASRSDRPTGELFF
TRBD2	TRBV6-1	CASRPLAGGGNEQFF
NA	TRBV6-5	CASSYGPGVRYEQYF
NA	TRBV5-1	CASSPREGGYNEQFF
NA	TRBV5-1	CASSLQKSEKLFF
TRBD1	TRBV4-1	CASSVDRVRTGELFF
TRBD1	TRBV2	CASSRTGPSSGNTIYF
TRBD1	TRBV7-6	CASSPGTGWDYEQYF
TRBD1	TRBV28	CASRSRDRASQPQHF
NA	TRBV4-1	CASSPAGQGTTDTQYF
NA	TRBV5-1	CASSLGGTDSQKETQYF
TRBD2	TRBV29-1	CSVEGGSGGDEQFF
TRBD1	TRBV29-1	CSVSQGTGNNEQFF
TRBD2	TRBV5-1	CASSRKTSGGYTSTDTQYF
NA	TRBV27	CASSWLDEQFF
TRBD1	TRBV6-1	CASSMDRIEAFF
TRBD2	TRBV5-1	CASSSPLAGGPGEQFF
TRBD2	TRBV7-6	CASSSTSGGAYEQFF
NA	TRBV21-1	CASSRKKMGGAGLLSYQYF
TRBD2	TRBV5-4	CASSNSIWTSGRVYTDTQYF
NA	TRBV21-1	CASSKKWRGKGYEQYF
NA	TRBV6-1	CASSEHRDYGYTF
NA	TRBV19	CASSTTGYGRNYGYTF
TRBD2	TRBV6-1	CASSGTSGANTGELFF
NA	TRBV30	CAWSGGLYSNQPQHF
NA	TRBV10-1	CASSTGTRGETDTQYF
TRBD1	TRBV28	CASSSRDSFSGYTF
NA	TRBV15	CATSTDSTGLGANVLTF
TRBD1	TRBV6-5	CASSLTDRGPYEQYF
TRBD1	TRBV29-1	CSVAGTANYGYTF
NA	TRBV5-1	CASSLQSNEKLFF
NA	TRBV2	CASVGGATYEQYF
TRBD2	TRBV27	CASSRTSGFTDTQYF
NA	TRBV19	CASKTVAGDLRYTEAFF
NA	TRBV6-1	CASSGPAVRGPNYGYTF
NA	TRBV19	CASSSVAGANTGELFF
NA	TRBV4-1	CASSLRDSSTDTQYF
NA	TRBV18	CASSWGESQPQHF
TRBD1	TRBV30	CAWSVRTGNTEAFF
TRBD1	TRBV30	CASRITGTGIRNTIYF
TRBD2	TRBV5-6	CASSLPPERDAGELFF